This is a list of T cell receptor beta chains from one sample in a study of blood T cells in healthy people across ages. TCRdb re-called the 5' RACE reads through MiXCR, storing one row per CDR3 protein. This table holds about 930,000 distinct CDR3 sequences, around 29% found once. These data were also filed under a second study, of T cells of mothers and their children.

The sequenced sample consisted of blood. The source of these receptors is a woman between 40 and 55 years old in good health. CDR3s include the opening cysteine and the closing phenylalanine or tryptophan. D genes are given only for firm matches. Size is stated for part of the rows, as once, few or many counts, or as a class when the clone is expanded.

.	TRBV13	.	TRBJ2-5	TGTGCCAGCACCCGAACTTCGTACCAAGAGACCCAGTACTTC	CASTRTSYQETQYF
.	TRBV28	once	TRBJ2-1	TGTGCCAGCAGTCCACGACAGGGAGGGGAGACCCAGTTCTTC	CASSPRQGGETQFF
TRBD1	TRBV5-6	.	TRBJ1-2	TGTGCCAGCAGCTTGGGAAGACAGGGGCTTCGGAGGGGCTACACCTTC	CASSLGRQGLRRGYTF
.	TRBV7-9	.	TRBJ1-3	TGTGCCAGCACCGTTTTGATTCGCCGGGGGCCTGGAAACACCATATATTTT	CASTVLIRRGPGNTIYF
TRBD2	TRBV5-1	.	TRBJ2-7	TGCGCCAGCAGGCGACTAGCGGTCCCGACCTACGAGCAGTACTTC	CASRRLAVPTYEQYF
.	TRBV24-1	few	TRBJ2-1	TGTGCCACCAGTGACCCTACACGAAGCTCCTACAATGAGCAGTTCTTC	CATSDPTRSSYNEQFF
.	TRBV28	many	TRBJ1-2	TGTGCCAGCAGCATAGGGGATAACTATGGCTACACCTTC	CASSIGDNYGYTF
TRBD1	TRBV5-6	.	TRBJ2-1	TGTGCCAGCAGCAAACAGGGGGTTTCCTACAATGAGCAGTTCTTC	CASSKQGVSYNEQFF
.	TRBV5-1	few	TRBJ2-3	TGCGCCAGCACGGCGGGGGCTAACACAGATACGCAGTATTTT	CASTAGANTDTQYF
TRBD2	TRBV6-1	.	TRBJ2-7	TGTGCCAGCCAGCGGGGGAGCTACAATGAGCAGTACTTC	CASQRGSYNEQYF
.	TRBV12-3/TRBV12-4	.	TRBJ2-7	TGTGCCAGCAGTTTTAGGCACCGACGGGGCGAGCAGTACTTC	CASSFRHRRGEQYF
.	TRBV7-6	few	TRBJ2-7	TGTGCCAGCAGCCCCCGTCCCCACGAGCAGTACTTC	CASSPRPHEQYF
.	TRBV5-5	many	TRBJ2-1	TGTGCCAGCAGCTGGGGGGACAATGAGCAGTTCTTC	CASSWGDNEQFF
.	TRBV20-1	many	TRBJ2-3	TGCAGTGCTAGATCGGGGGACTCCACAGATACGCAGTATTTT	CSARSGDSTDTQYF
TRBD2	TRBV7-2	.	TRBJ2-3	TGTGCCAGCAGCCCAACCGGCCCTAGCGGGCTCTATTCTAGCACAGATACGCAGTATTTT	CASSPTGPSGLYSSTDTQYF
.	TRBV27	few	TRBJ2-3	TGTGCCAGCAGTCCCCCGGGACATCTGAGCGCAGATACGCAGTATTTT	CASSPPGHLSADTQYF
.	TRBV7-2	.	TRBJ2-3	TGTGCCAGCAGCCCCCGACTGAAGGGGGATACGCAGTATTTT	CASSPRLKGDTQYF
.	TRBV11-2	.	TRBJ2-4	TGTGCCAGCAGATCCGGGGTAGGGCCACCAACCTACAATGAGCAGTACTTC	CASRSGVGPPTYNEQYF
.	TRBV12-3/TRBV12-4	.	TRBJ2-6	TGTGCCATCTCTAACTCGGGGACTGGGGCCAACGTCCTGACTTTC	CAISNSGTGANVLTF
TRBD1	TRBV12-5	.	TRBJ1-6	TGTGCTAGTGGTTTGGGGGAAACCCGGGACAGGAGCTCCTATAATTCACCCCTCCACTTT	CASGLGETRDRSSYNSPLHF
.	TRBV20-1	.	TRBJ1-6	TGCAGTGCTACCCTTCGGCCCGGACAACAAAATTCACCCCTCCACTTT	CSATLRPGQQNSPLHF
.	TRBV4-3	.	TRBJ1-3	TGCGCCAGCAGCCAAGATTCGGGTCGGCGTGGGGCGACCTCTGGAAACACCATATATTTT	CASSQDSGRRGATSGNTIYF